The T cell receptor beta chain under discussion was sequenced for a study of T cells in women clearing cervical HPV infection. Across the whole study: Cases were women with histologically confirmed HPV16-related CIN3 or worse, including a couple of invasive cancers.

The study's findings and limits: Cases carried less TRBV6-7 than controls: roughly 0.12% versus 0.17%.

For this clone: Its specificity is not known. The DNA ends 3 residues before the CDR3 does, and the rest of the CDR3 is filled in from the germline J gene.

Prevalent HPV16 infections were excluded; only incident single HPV16 infections included. The data were produced by immunoSEQ multiplex PCR, yet TCRdb's version contains in-frame clones alone and is incomplete. The record lists around 19,000 clones, of which the ten most abundant hold 6.7%. V was clipped by 4 bases and J by 5 bases; unmatched bases: 4. The CDR3 totals 15 residues. From germline, CDR1 is SGHRS and CDR2 YFSETQ. The sample comprised blood buffy coat. The TCR originated in a woman aged 18 to 75 with a cervical HPV16 infection that either progressed to CIN3+ or cleared (not recorded which). V gene TRBV5-1 combines with J gene TRBJ2-7, with TRBD2 matching over 15 bases. CDR3 DNA, as far as it was read: TGCGCCAGCAGCGGGACTAGCGGGAGGCTAGACGAG. Translated: CASSGTSGRLDE. The whole CDR3 is CASSGTSGRLDEQYF.